The next 15 T cell receptor beta chains were all read from a single sample in a study of cytomegalovirus exposure and HLA in healthy donors. Researchers ran the PCR with 60 Vbeta and 13 Jbeta primers. Generated by immunoSEQ multiplex PCR, the TCRdb table keeps only in-frame clones and is missing some. The sample lists tens of thousands of clones, around three fifths occurring once. Input material: PBMCs. These receptors all stem from a man aged 25-40 years in good health and CMV-seronegative.

The chain is built from TRBV6-1 and TRBJ2-3; 8 nucleotides line up with TRBD2. Germline V lookup: CDR1 MNHNS, CDR2 SASEGT. This CDR3 has 15 amino acids. V shed 11 bases and J 1 base; nucleotides not matched to a gene: 11. The CDR3 coding sequence is TGTGCCGGGTCGACTTTGCGGGGGGGCACAGATACGCAGTATTTT. Its translation is CAGSTLRGGTDTQYF.

This sequence joins TRBV14 and TRBJ1-2; 7 nucleotides line up with TRBD1. V dropped 4 bases and J dropped 3; count of bases not matched to a gene: 2. This CDR3 contains 13 residues. In germline, CDR1 is SGHDN, CDR2 FVKESK. The CDR3 DNA reads as TGTGCCAGCAGCCCCAGGGGGGACTATGGCTACACCTTC. This gives the protein CASSPRGDYGYTF.

This chain links TRBV19 with TRBJ1-5, with 7 bases fitting TRBD1. V shed 3 bases and J 2 bases; nucleotides not matched to a gene: 4. CDR1 LNHDA and CDR2 SQIVND come from the germline V gene (reference sequence). This CDR3 is built from 15 residues. The CDR3 loop is CASSILGTGNQPQHF. The CDR3 DNA reads TGTGCCAGTAGTATCTTGGGGACAGGCAATCAGCCCCAGCATTTT.

A word on this clone: Other DNA sequences in the sample encode the same CDR3. The rearrangement joins TRBV30 to TRBJ1-2, with TRBD1 as a possible D gene (6 bases). V lost 2 bases to trimming and J lost 2 bases, with 6 bases between them. From germline, CDR1 is GTSNPN and CDR2 SVGIG (reference sequence). CDR3 length equals 12 residues. The CDR3 loop reads CAWSTGNYGYTF. The DNA for the CDR3 is TGTGCCTGGAGTACAGGGAACTATGGCTACACCTTC.

The chain is built from TRBV6-1 and TRBJ2-1; D possibly corresponds to TRBD1 (6 bases). The CDR3 is 14 amino acids. Trimming shortened V by 9 bases and J by 7 bases, and 19 bases separated the two germline ends. CDR1 MNHNS and CDR2 SASEGT come from the germline V gene. The CDR3 bases are TGTGCCAGTACGAGGGACCAAACAGGGAATGAGCAGTTCTTC. This gives the protein CASTRDQTGNEQFF.

The rearrangement uses TRBV9 and TRBJ1-3; tentatively, D is TRBD1 (6 bases). This CDR3 region has 13 residues. The V gene lost 7 bases and the J gene lost 3 bases, with 11 bases spanning the gap. Germline CDR1 SGDLS, CDR2 YYNGEE. The CDR3 DNA sequence: TGTGCCAGCTCCCAGGGGTATGGAAACACCATATATTTT. Its protein is CASSQGYGNTIYF. The variable domain in full, with the rest retrieved from reference TRBV9 and TRBJ1-3, is DSGVTQTPKHLITATGQRVTLRCSPRSGDLSVYWYQQSLDQGLQFLIQYYNGEERAKGNILERFSAQQFPDLHSELNLSSLELGDSALYFCASSQGYGNTIYFGEGSWLTVV.

The J gene is TRBJ2-3, the V gene TRBV9, with 9 bases aligning to TRBD2. This CDR3 region has 17 residues. V gave up 7 bases and J gave up 5 bases; unmatched junction bases: 17. Germline V gene data show CDR1 as SGDLS and CDR2 as YYNGEE. Here the CDR3 reads CASGRGWGGGAKDTQYF. The CDR3 DNA reads as TGTGCCAGCGGCCGGGGCTGGGGCGGGGGGGCGAAAGATACGCAGTATTTT.

This clone was observed a few times. The rearrangement uses TRBV7-8 and TRBJ2-1; TRBD2 agrees at 10 bases. The CDR3 is 16 amino acids. The J segment lost 7 bases and the V segment lost 7 bases, leaving 13 bases of the junction unmatched. CDR1 is SGHVS and CDR2 is FQNEAQ in the germline V gene. This CDR3 reads CASIQLLAGAANEQFF. Written as DNA, the CDR3 is TGTGCCAGCATCCAACTTCTAGCGGGAGCCGCGAATGAGCAGTTCTTC.

This clone has only a few counts. The rearrangement uses TRBV7-3 and TRBJ2-2; 7 bases line up with TRBD2. Trimming at V came to 8 bases and at J to 3 bases, leaving 6 bases not matched to a gene. The germline V gene encodes CDR1 SGHTA and CDR2 FQGTGA. The CDR3 contains 14 residues. CDR3 sequence: CASSPRGDTGELFF. DNA of the CDR3: TGTGCCAGCTCTCCCCGGGGGGACACCGGGGAGCTGTTTTTT.

The chain uses TRBV5-1 and TRBJ1-2; no definite D call. Germline CDR1 and CDR2: SGHRS and YFSETQ. The CDR3 consists of 15 residues. V gave up 0 bases and J gave up 0 bases, with 9 bases separating them. CDR3 DNA: TGCGCCAGCAGCTTGGGGCAGGCTACTAACTATGGCTACACCTTC. Amino acids: CASSLGQATNYGYTF.

The chain couples TRBV30 to TRBJ2-1, with D possibly being TRBD2 (6 bases). Trimming left V 4 bases short and J 4 bases short, with 26 bases between. The CDR3 runs to 18 residues. Germline V CDR1 and CDR2: GTSNPN, SVGIG (reference sequence). CDR3 in DNA: TGTGCCTGGACCACCGGCGGGGATCCAAAAATCCATTACAATGAGCAGTTCTTC. It yields the protein CAWTTGGDPKIHYNEQFF. The full variable domain, completed using reference TRBV30 and TRBJ2-1, is SQTIHQWPATLVQPVGSPLSLECTVEGTSNPNLYWYRQAAGRGLQLLFYSVGIGQISSEVPQNLSASRPQDRQFILSSKKLLLSDSGFYLCAWTTGGDPKIHYNEQFFGPGTRLTVL.

The chain carries TRBV12-5 and TRBJ1-2, with D perhaps matching TRBD1 (5 bases). Trimming removed 5 bases at V and 6 bases at J, with 16 bases between. CDR3 length equals 14 residues. Germline CDR1 and CDR2: LGHNT and FRNRAP. The CDR3 loop is CASGPDTGINGYTF. The CDR3 nucleotides are TGTGCTAGTGGTCCCGACACAGGTATAAATGGCTACACCTTC.

The genes are TRBV6-6 and TRBJ1-5, with 8 positions matching TRBD1. Germline V gene sequence: CDR1 MNHNY, CDR2 SVGAGI (reference sequence). The CDR3 loop spans 14 amino acids. V lost 9 bases to trimming and J lost 6 bases; unmatched junction nucleotides: 10. The CDR3 reads CASSHGQGGQPQHF. The CDR3 nucleotides are TGTGCCAGTAGTCATGGACAGGGCGGTCAGCCCCAGCATTTT.

The chain is built from TRBV19 and TRBJ1-6; 8 positions match TRBD1. The CDR3 is 21 amino acids. Trimming removed 3 bases from V and 2 bases from J; junction bases left unmatched: 18. The germline V gene encodes CDR1 LNHDA and CDR2 SQIVND (reference sequence). Written as DNA, the CDR3 is TGTGCCAGTAGTATTCCCCTCCGGACAGGGTCCTCTAGCCCCTATAATTCACCCCTCCACTTT. Protein sequence: CASSIPLRTGSSSPYNSPLHF.

The chain links TRBV2 to TRBJ1-4, with 7 bases lining up with TRBD1. CDR1 is SNHLY, CDR2 FYNNEI, per germline. CDR3 length: 13 residues. The ends lost 6 bases at V and 8 bases at J; junction bases unmatched: 6. Here the CDR3 DNA reads TGTGCCAGCAGGAGGGACAGTCGGGAAAAACTGTTTTTT. Protein: CASRRDSREKLFF.